Presented here are 17 T cell receptor beta chains from one specimen sequenced in a study of blood T cell repertoires in COVID-19. Sequencing was performed with immunoSEQ multiplex PCR; in TCRdb, only in-frame clones are kept and a portion is missing. Found here are a few hundred thousand clones, over 75% of them singletons; the top ten hold 3.5% to 5%. Sequencing was performed on peripheral blood. The source of these receptors is a man aged 45-65 years with acute or convalescent COVID-19.

This sequence joins TRBV6-4 and TRBJ1-2; perhaps TRBD1 as D (5 bases). V was shortened by 0 bases and J by 8 bases, with 16 bases between the two germline ends. Germline V gives CDR1 MRHNA, CDR2 SNTAGT. The CDR3 totals 15 residues. Here the CDR3 DNA reads TGTGCCAGCAGTGACTCGATGGGGGGAATGCAAGGCTACACCTTC. This encodes CASSDSMGGMQGYTF.

The chain links TRBV25-1 to TRBJ1-2; D gene ambiguous. Trimming shortened V by 2 bases and J by 3 bases, and 10 bases separated the two germline ends. The CDR3 has 14 residues. The germline CDR1 and CDR2 sequences are MGHDK and SYGVNS. The CDR3: CASSERGRDYGYTF. The CDR3 DNA is TGTGCCAGCAGTGAACGAGGCAGAGACTATGGCTACACCTTC.

The gene calls are TRBV6-5 and TRBJ2-7, with 9 bases lining up with TRBD1. Per the germline V gene, CDR1 is MNHEY and CDR2 is SVGAGI. With V trimmed by 3 bases and J by 7 bases, 7 bases remained unmatched. The CDR3 length is 14 residues. The CDR3 coding sequence is TGTGCCAGCAGTTATTACAGGGGGCTGGGGGAGCAGTACTTC. It codes for CASSYYRGLGEQYF.

The CDR3: CASRSGQGPNSPLHF. The CDR3 DNA follows: TGTGCCAGCAGAAGCGGACAGGGCCCTAATTCACCCCTCCACTTT. The chain carries TRBV6-5 and TRBJ1-6; 8 positions match TRBD1. The CDR3 is 15 residues long. CDR1 MNHEY and CDR2 SVGAGI come from the germline V gene. The junction had 7 bases not matched to a gene; V was cut back by 6 bases and J by 6 bases.

The gene calls are TRBV19 and TRBJ1-4, with TRBD1 identical over 9 bases. V was pared by 6 bases and J by 8 bases, with 7 bases of the junction left unmatched. Germline CDR1 reads LNHDA; CDR2 reads SQIVND (reference sequence). CDR3 length equals 14 residues. Here the CDR3 reads CASRDRGSTEKLFF. The CDR3 region has the DNA TGTGCCAGTAGAGACAGGGGGAGCACGGAAAAACTGTTTTTT.

DNA for the CDR3: TGTGCCAGCAGCAAGGGACAGGCGTCCTCCAGCAAAAACATTCAGTACTTC. Its protein is CASSKGQASSSKNIQYF. The genes are TRBV5-5 and TRBJ2-4; 8 nucleotides match TRBD1. Germline CDR1 SGHKS, CDR2 YYEKEE (reference sequence). The V gene end was trimmed by 4 bases and the J gene end by 3 bases; junction bases not matched to a gene: 12. This CDR3 has 17 amino acids.

The chain links TRBV7-6 to TRBJ2-1, with TRBD2 matching over 7 bases. The CDR3 extends over 17 amino acids. Trimming removed 1 base from V and 7 bases from J; junction bases left unmatched: 13. Germline V gives CDR1 SGHVS, CDR2 FNYEAQ. The DNA of the CDR3 is TGTGCCAGCAGCTTAGGTCTTGCGGGGGAAAGGGCAAATGAGCAGTTCTTC. Encoded protein: CASSLGLAGERANEQFF.

This clone was seen a single time. This chain uses TRBV29-1 with TRBJ1-1; D is perhaps TRBD1 (5 bases). V gave up 5 bases and J gave up 8 bases, with 21 bases separating them. The germline gives CDR1 SQVTM, CDR2 ANQGSEA. The length of the CDR3 is 14 residues. In DNA form, the CDR3 reads TGCAGCGTTCCCTCCGAATACTCAGGGAAAGAAGCTTTCTTT. The encoded protein is CSVPSEYSGKEAFF. The full variable domain, in which reference TRBV29-1 and TRBJ1-1 provide the parts outside the CDR3, is SAVISQKPSRDICQRGTSLTIQCQVDSQVTMMFWYRQQPGQSLTLIATANQGSEATYESGFVIDKFPISRPNLTFSTLTVSNMSPEDSSIYLCSVPSEYSGKEAFFGQGTRLTVV.

The J gene is TRBJ1-2, the V gene TRBV3-1 (or the pseudogene TRBV3-2), with D possibly matching TRBD1 (6 bases). Germline V gives CDR1 LGHDT, CDR2 YNNKEL (reference sequence). This CDR3 spans 16 amino acids. V dropped 4 bases and J dropped 5 bases, with 20 bases sitting between them. In nucleotides, the CDR3 is TGTGCCAGCAGCCCGTCGCCAACGGGGGGCGCATATGGCTACACCTTC. The encoded protein is CASSPSPTGGAYGYTF.

V gene TRBV10-1 combines with J gene TRBJ2-1, with D maybe TRBD2 (6 bases). The CDR3 totals 15 residues. Trimming took off 7 bases at V and 4 bases at J, with 17 bases between the two ends. Looked up from germline, CDR1 is WNHNN and CDR2 is SYGVQD (reference sequence). The CDR3 here is CASMVGDGGYNEQFF. The DNA of the CDR3 is TGCGCCAGCATGGTCGGGGACGGAGGGTACAATGAGCAGTTCTTC.

This clone came up once. CDR3 nucleotide sequence: TGTGCCAGCAGCCAAGGGGGGCTAGATCAGCCCCAGCATTTT. The encoded protein is CASSQGGLDQPQHF. The chain joins TRBV4-2 to TRBJ1-5; TRBD1 might be the D (6 bases). The germline V gene has CDR1 LGHNA and CDR2 YNFKEQ. This CDR3 contains 14 residues. Trimming stripped 1 base from V and 5 bases from J, with 9 bases between.

The chain employs TRBV5-1 and TRBJ1-6, with 11 bases lining up with TRBD1. The CDR3 spans 15 residues. Germline V lookup: CDR1 SGHRS, CDR2 YFSETQ. V dropped 4 bases and J dropped 7; count of bases not matched to a gene: 4. The CDR3 nucleotides are TGCGCCAGCAGCGGACAGGGGGCAAAGAATTCACCCCTCCACTTT. Protein: CASSGQGAKNSPLHF.

V gene TRBV27 combines with J gene TRBJ1-1, with 7 bases aligning to TRBD1. This CDR3 contains 14 residues. Looked up from germline, CDR1 is MNHEY and CDR2 is SMNVEV (reference sequence). V lost 7 bases to trimming and J lost 1 base; unmatched junction nucleotides: 6. The CDR3 sequence is CASTPTGRNTEAFF. The CDR3 region has the DNA TGTGCCAGCACCCCGACAGGGCGGAACACTGAAGCTTTCTTT.

This clone was seen only a few times. The rearrangement uses TRBV6-4 and TRBJ1-1, with D unresolved. This CDR3 is built from 15 residues. V was cut by 3 bases and J by 4 bases, with 15 bases left in between. Germline lookup yields CDR1 MRHNA and CDR2 SNTAGT. CDR3: CASSEGPGESTEAFF. The CDR3 nucleotides are TGTGCCAGCAGTGAAGGCCCCGGGGAGAGCACTGAAGCTTTCTTT.

In its sample, this clone was seen once. The chain carries TRBV5-1 and TRBJ1-2; possibly TRBD1 for D (6 bases). Germline-derived CDR1 and CDR2 are SGHRS and YFSETQ. Trimming removed 4 bases from V and 0 bases from J, with 10 bases in between. The CDR3 covers 14 residues. CDR3 coding DNA: TGCGCCAGCAGCCCAGGGACATCTAACTATGGCTACACCTTC. Protein product: CASSPGTSNYGYTF.

This clone has just one count. The chain employs TRBV27 and TRBJ2-3, with D possibly TRBD2 on 5 matching bases. The germline gives CDR1 MNHEY, CDR2 SMNVEV (reference sequence). With 4 bases removed from V and 1 base from J, the gap between germline ends came to 15 bases. The CDR3 is made up of 16 amino acids. The CDR3 DNA is TGTGCCAGCAGTTCGACTGCCCTAGCAGGCACAGATACGCAGTATTTT. Residues: CASSSTALAGTDTQYF.

The genes are TRBV24-1 and TRBJ1-1; 7 nucleotides line up with TRBD1. Per germline, CDR1 KGHDR and CDR2 SFDVKD. V trimming: 12 bases; J trimming: 0 bases; junction bases outside the gene matches: 15. There are 16 residues in the CDR3. CDR3 protein: CAPLAGGGSMNTEAFF. CDR3 DNA sequence: TGTGCCCCCTTGGCAGGGGGAGGCTCGATGAACACTGAAGCTTTCTTT.